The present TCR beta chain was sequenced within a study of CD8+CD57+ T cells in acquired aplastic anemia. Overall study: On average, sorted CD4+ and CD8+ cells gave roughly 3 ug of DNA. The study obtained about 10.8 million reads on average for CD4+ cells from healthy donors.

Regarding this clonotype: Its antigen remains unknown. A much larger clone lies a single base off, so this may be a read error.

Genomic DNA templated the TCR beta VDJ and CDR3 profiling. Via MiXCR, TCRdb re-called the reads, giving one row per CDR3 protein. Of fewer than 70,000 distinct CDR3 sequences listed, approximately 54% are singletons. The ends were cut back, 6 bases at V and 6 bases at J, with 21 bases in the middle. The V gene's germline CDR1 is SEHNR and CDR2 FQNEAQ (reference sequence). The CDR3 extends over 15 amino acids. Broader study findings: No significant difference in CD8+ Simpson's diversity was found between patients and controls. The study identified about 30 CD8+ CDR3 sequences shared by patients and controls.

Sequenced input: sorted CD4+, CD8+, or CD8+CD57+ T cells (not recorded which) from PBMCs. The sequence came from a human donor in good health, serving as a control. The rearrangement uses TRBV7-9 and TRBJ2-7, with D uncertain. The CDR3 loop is CASSRNGILPLEQYF. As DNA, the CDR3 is TGTGCCAGCAGTCGTAATGGGATTCTTCCTCTCGAGCAGTACTTC.